These T cell receptor beta chains were read from a single sample in a study of shared clonotypes between healthy human individuals. Profiling relied on immunoSEQ multiplex PCR, and the TCRdb table lists in-frame clones only, not all of them. This table has approximately 1,000,000 clones, 60% to 85% appearing once. Sequencing was performed on memory CD4+ T cells from PBMCs. The source of these receptors is a man younger than 30 in good health. Some clones in this sample may be carry-over from other donors' samples. CDR3s include the opening cysteine and the closing phenylalanine or tryptophan. A D gene is named only where the DNA matches it firmly. Clone size is shown for a subset of rows, as once, few, many or a class of expanded clone.

D	V	J	size	DNA	CDR3
NA	TRBV6-5	TRBJ2-1	NA	TGTGCCAGCAGTTACGCCCTTTCTTCCTCCTACAATGAGCAGTTCTTC	CASSYALSSSYNEQFF
NA	TRBV30	TRBJ1-1	NA	TGTGCCTGGTCGGGATACCATGAAGCTTTCTTT	CAWSGYHEAFF
TRBD1	TRBV28	TRBJ1-3	NA	TGTGCCAGCAGTGACAAGACAGGGGGCAAAAGAAACACCATATATTTT	CASSDKTGGKRNTIYF
NA	TRBV20-1	TRBJ1-2	NA	TGCAGTGCAGGGGTTTTGGGTGGCTACACCTTC	CSAGVLGGYTF
NA	TRBV28	TRBJ2-4	NA	TGTGCCAGCACTAGTGGAGCCAAAAACATTCAGTACTTC	CASTSGAKNIQYF
TRBD2	TRBV4-3	TRBJ2-7	NA	TGCGCCAGCAGCCAAGCTGCGGGAGTTTGGTACGAGCAGTACTTC	CASSQAAGVWYEQYF
TRBD1	TRBV7-3	TRBJ2-5	NA	TGTGCCAGCAGCCACCCCCACAGGACAGGCCCTGGGGTAGAGACCCAGTACTTC	CASSHPHRTGPGVETQYF
TRBD2	TRBV11-3	TRBJ2-5	NA	TGTGCCAGCAGTACTACTAGCGGGGAAGAGACCCAGTACTTC	CASSTTSGEETQYF
NA	TRBV5-6	TRBJ2-2	NA	TGTGCCAGCAGCTCTCTAAGGGTCACCGGGGAGCTGTTTTTT	CASSSLRVTGELFF
NA	TRBV2	TRBJ2-3	NA	TGTGCCAGCTCTCGGGAGTCTCGCGGAGATACGCAGTATTTT	CASSRESRGDTQYF
TRBD2	TRBV18	TRBJ2-7	NA	TGTGCCAGCTCACCAAGTACTAGCGGATCCTACGAGCAGTACTTC	CASSPSTSGSYEQYF
NA	TRBV29-1	TRBJ2-2	few	TGCAGCGTTTTTGGGCAGGCGAACACCGGGGAGCTGTTTTTT	CSVFGQANTGELFF
NA	TRBV18	TRBJ2-7	NA	TGTGCCAGCTCGACCGGGTCATCACCTTCCTACGAGCAGTACTTC	CASSTGSSPSYEQYF
TRBD1	TRBV4-1	TRBJ2-4	few	TGCGCCAGCAGCCAAAGACAGGGCGACATTCAGTACTTC	CASSQRQGDIQYF
TRBD1	TRBV15	TRBJ2-7	NA	TGTGCCACCAGCAACCGGGACAGGGCTCTCAAATCAGGGCAGTACTTC	CATSNRDRALKSGQYF
TRBD1	TRBV5-1	TRBJ2-3	once	TGCGCCAGCAGCACACAGGGGGCCGGCACAGATACGCAGTATTTT	CASSTQGAGTDTQYF
NA	TRBV7-7	TRBJ1-1	NA	TGTGCTAGCAGCTTAAGGCTGACCACTGAAGCTTTCTTT	CASSLRLTTEAFF
NA	TRBV5-1	TRBJ2-2	NA	TGCGCCAGCAGCTTGGAGAGGGGCACCGGGGAGCTGTTTTTT	CASSLERGTGELFF
NA	TRBV4-3	TRBJ2-3	many	TGCGCCAGCAGCCCCGGAGGGTCTGGCTACACAGATACGCAGTATTTT	CASSPGGSGYTDTQYF
NA	TRBV18	TRBJ1-1	NA	TGTGCCAGCTCACCACTGGCTCAGGGCAGGTTGAACACTGAAGCTTTCTTT	CASSPLAQGRLNTEAFF
NA	TRBV7-8	TRBJ1-1	once	TGTGCCAGCAGCTCGGGACCCAAGAACACTGAAGCTTTCTTT	CASSSGPKNTEAFF
NA	TRBV14	TRBJ1-6	NA	TGTGCCAGCAGCCAAGGGTTAGCACCCCTCCACTTT	CASSQGLAPLHF
NA	TRBV11-1	TRBJ2-3	NA	TGTGCCAGCAGTCCAGACTTGACAGGCACAGATACGCAGTATTTT	CASSPDLTGTDTQYF
TRBD1	TRBV10-2	TRBJ1-2	NA	TGCGCCAGCATGGGCCCGGGACAGGGGGCCTTTAACTATGGCTACACCTTC	CASMGPGQGAFNYGYTF
NA	TRBV23-1	TRBJ2-1	once	TGCGCCAGCAGTCATGGGCCAGAGGCCTCCTACAATGAGCAGTTCTTC	CASSHGPEASYNEQFF
NA	TRBV7-3	TRBJ2-1	NA	TGTGCCAGCAGCTTATATCCTAGCGCAACCTACAATGAGCAGTTCTTC	CASSLYPSATYNEQFF
TRBD2	TRBV6-1	TRBJ2-4	NA	TGTGCCAGCAGTACCCGACTAGCCGGCATTCAGTACTTC	CASSTRLAGIQYF
NA	TRBV5-1	TRBJ2-1	once	TGCGCCAGCAGCTTATCCAGCACCTCCTACAATGAGCAGTTCTTC	CASSLSSTSYNEQFF
NA	TRBV6-5	TRBJ2-7	NA	TGTGCCAGCAGTGAACCTGGGGAGAGCTACGAGCAGTACTTC	CASSEPGESYEQYF
NA	TRBV29-1	TRBJ2-4	few	TGCAGCGTTGAAGAGTCAGGGGCGAACATTCAGTACTTC	CSVEESGANIQYF
TRBD1	TRBV5-5	TRBJ1-1	NA	TGTGCCAGCAGCTTGGGCACAGGGGTAAAGAACACTGAAGCTTTCTTT	CASSLGTGVKNTEAFF
NA	TRBV5-1	TRBJ2-7	NA	TGCGCCAGCAGCGGTTTAACCCCCGGGACGCAACCTTCGTACTTC	CASSGLTPGTQPSYF
NA	TRBV28	TRBJ2-3	many	TGTGCCAGCAGTACCCCTTGGGGTCTGGGGGACACAGATACGCAGTATTTT	CASSTPWGLGDTDTQYF
NA	TRBV6-1	TRBJ2-3	NA	TGTGCCAGCAGTTCCTATCCGGGCGTTGGAGATACGCAGTATTTT	CASSSYPGVGDTQYF
NA	TRBV28	TRBJ1-4	NA	TGTGCCAGCAGTTTACCGCGTCACGGTCTTGAAAAACTGTTTTTT	CASSLPRHGLEKLFF
TRBD2	TRBV28	TRBJ2-2	many	TGTGCCAGCAGTTCTCCGGGACTAGCGGGATTCGGGGAGCTGTTTTTT	CASSSPGLAGFGELFF
NA	TRBV15	TRBJ2-1	NA	TGTGCCACCAGCAGAGATAGGGGGGTCAATGAGCAGTTCTTC	CATSRDRGVNEQFF
NA	TRBV6-6	TRBJ2-2	few	TGTGCTCACAGGGACTCGAACACCGGGGAGCTGTTTTTT	CAHRDSNTGELFF
NA	TRBV5-1	TRBJ2-7	NA	TGCGCCAGCAGCTGGTCGGGACTCCGCTCCTACGAGCAGTACTTC	CASSWSGLRSYEQYF
NA	TRBV28	TRBJ1-3	NA	TGTGCCAGCAGTTACAGGGATCGGAACACCATATATTTT	CASSYRDRNTIYF
NA	TRBV29-1	TRBJ1-1	NA	TGCAGCGTGCCCAAAAATCGACAGCTGAACACTGAAGCTTTCTTT	CSVPKNRQLNTEAFF
NA	TRBV5-4	TRBJ1-2	NA	TGTGCCAGCAGCTTGGATCCGGGGACCGGTGGCTACACCTTC	CASSLDPGTGGYTF
TRBD1	TRBV5-4	TRBJ2-2	NA	TGTGCCAGCAGCTATCGGTCCACAGGGGGGCCCCCCGGGGAGCTGTTTTTT	CASSYRSTGGPPGELFF
TRBD1	TRBV29-1	TRBJ1-2	NA	TGCAGCGTAGGTAGGACAGGAGATAACTATGGCTACACCTTC	CSVGRTGDNYGYTF
TRBD2	TRBV2	TRBJ2-1	NA	TGTGCCAGCAGTTTACTAGCGGGAGGATACAATGAGCAGTTCTTC	CASSLLAGGYNEQFF
NA	TRBV9	TRBJ1-2	NA	TGTGCCAGCAGCGTAACTGGCACTAACTATGGCTACACCTTC	CASSVTGTNYGYTF
NA	TRBV7-2	TRBJ1-3	NA	TGTGCCAGCAGCCGCCGGGACAACTCTGGAAACACCATATATTTT	CASSRRDNSGNTIYF
NA	TRBV18	TRBJ1-5	NA	TGTGCCAGCTCACCACAAGGTCTCGGAGCTCAGCCCCAGCATTTT	CASSPQGLGAQPQHF
NA	TRBV5-6	TRBJ1-4	NA	TGTGCCAGCAGCTTGACAAGGCTTCGGGAAAAACTGTTTTTT	CASSLTRLREKLFF